The clone carrying this T cell receptor (beta chain) was observed at least ten times. Its antigen is undetermined. The germline gives CDR1 SGHTA, CDR2 FQGNSA. The ends were cut back, 5 bases at V and 5 bases at J, with 15 bases in the middle. CDR3 size: 15 residues. The sample comes from a study of response to subunit inactivated influenza vaccine. Study-wide points: The authors proposed limited new T cell recruitment per seasonal influenza vaccination.

TCRdb used MiXCR to reprocess the RT-PCR reads, holding one entry per CDR3 protein. In the table there are about 500,000 distinct CDR3 sequences, approximately 7.2% of which are singletons. This sequence originates from a man aged 50 to 69 who received an inactivated influenza vaccine. Sequences were derived from PBMCs from blood, sampled roughly 24 months after vaccination. The chain is built from TRBV7-2 and TRBJ2-2; no firm D call. This CDR3 is CASSPFRPDTGELFF. The CDR3 DNA reads TGTGCCAGCAGCCCCTTTCGACCCGATACCGGGGAGCTGTTTTTT.